Listed below are T cell receptor beta chains from one sample, sequenced in a study of blood T cell repertoires in COVID-19. The table came from immunoSEQ multiplex PCR; TCRdb's copy has only in-frame clones and leaves some out. Among around 150,000 clones listed, about 87% were seen once. What was sequenced was peripheral blood. Receptors were obtained from a woman aged 55-70 years who had recovered from COVID-19. Each CDR3 is given with its conserved first and last residue. Each record gives: J gene, clone size, D gene, V gene, CDR3 DNA, CDR3 protein. The D gene is left open where the match is weak. Size is stated for part of the rows, as once, few or many counts, or as a class when the clone is expanded.

j_call: TRBJ1-2; clone_size: .; d_call: .; v_call: TRBV11-2; cdr3_nt: TGTGCCAGCAGCTTTGACAGTAACTATGGCTACACCTTC; cdr3_aa: CASSFDSNYGYTF
j_call: TRBJ2-7; clone_size: few; d_call: .; v_call: TRBV16; cdr3_nt: TGTGCCAGCAGCCGCAACTTTCAGGGGAACGAGCAGTACTTC; cdr3_aa: CASSRNFQGNEQYF
j_call: TRBJ2-7; clone_size: once; d_call: .; v_call: TRBV29-1; cdr3_nt: TGCAGCGTCACAGGGTACGACGAGCAGTACTTC; cdr3_aa: CSVTGYDEQYF
j_call: TRBJ1-5; clone_size: .; d_call: .; v_call: TRBV6-2/TRBV6-3; cdr3_nt: TGTGCCAGCAGTTACTCCCTCAATCAGCCCCAGCATTTT; cdr3_aa: CASSYSLNQPQHF
j_call: TRBJ1-4; clone_size: .; d_call: .; v_call: TRBV6-1; cdr3_nt: TGTGCCAGCAGTGAATGGAACAGTGGTAATGAAAAACTGTTTTTT; cdr3_aa: CASSEWNSGNEKLFF
j_call: TRBJ2-2; clone_size: once; d_call: TRBD1; v_call: TRBV6-6; cdr3_nt: TGTGCCAGCAGGTTCGGACAGGGCAACACCGGGGAGCTGTTTTTT; cdr3_aa: CASRFGQGNTGELFF
j_call: TRBJ2-1; clone_size: .; d_call: TRBD2; v_call: TRBV5-4; cdr3_nt: TGTGCCAGCAGCTCCGCTAGCGGCCGCTACAATGAGCAGTTCTTC; cdr3_aa: CASSSASGRYNEQFF
j_call: TRBJ1-5; clone_size: .; d_call: .; v_call: TRBV18; cdr3_nt: TGTGCCAGCTCCCTCACTTTGGATCAGCCCCAGCATTTT; cdr3_aa: CASSLTLDQPQHF
j_call: TRBJ1-1; clone_size: .; d_call: .; v_call: TRBV2; cdr3_nt: TGTGCCGGAAGTGGGGGCCTATTCGCAGCTTTCTTT; cdr3_aa: CAGSGGLFAAFF
j_call: TRBJ2-1; clone_size: .; d_call: TRBD1; v_call: TRBV28; cdr3_nt: TGTGCCAGCAGTTTAATAGGGGACAGTGAGCAGTTCTTC; cdr3_aa: CASSLIGDSEQFF